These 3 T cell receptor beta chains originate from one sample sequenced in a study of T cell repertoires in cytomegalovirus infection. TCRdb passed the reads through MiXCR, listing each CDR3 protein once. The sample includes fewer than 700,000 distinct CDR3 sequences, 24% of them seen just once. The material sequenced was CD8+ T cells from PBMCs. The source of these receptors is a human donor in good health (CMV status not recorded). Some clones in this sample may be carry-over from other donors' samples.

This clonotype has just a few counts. This CDR3 is CASSNTAANYGGYTF. The CDR3 bases are TGTGCCAGCAGTAACACGGCCGCTAACTATGGTGGCTACACCTTC. This chain joins TRBV27 and TRBJ1-2; no firm D call. CDR3 length equals 15 residues. Germline V gene sequence: CDR1 MNHEY, CDR2 SMNVEV (reference sequence). V was clipped by 5 bases and J by 7 bases, with 20 bases between them.

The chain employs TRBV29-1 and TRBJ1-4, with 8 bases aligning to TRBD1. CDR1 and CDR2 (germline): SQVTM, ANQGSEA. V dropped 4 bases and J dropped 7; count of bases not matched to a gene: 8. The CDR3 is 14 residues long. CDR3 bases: TGCAGCGTTGGGTTGGGGGGACAGGCTGAAAAACTGTTTTTT. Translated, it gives CSVGLGGQAEKLFF.

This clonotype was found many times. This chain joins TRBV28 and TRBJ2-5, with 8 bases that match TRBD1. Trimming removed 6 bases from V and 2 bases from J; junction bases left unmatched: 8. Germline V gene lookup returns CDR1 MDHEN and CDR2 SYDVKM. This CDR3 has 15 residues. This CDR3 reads CASRVRQGPQETQYF. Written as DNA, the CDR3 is TGTGCCAGCAGGGTACGACAGGGGCCACAAGAGACCCAGTACTTC.